This T cell receptor beta chain came from a study of blood T cells in healthy people across ages. Study results and caveats: Relative to aged donors, long-lived donors carried more naive CD4+ cells and displayed higher diversity.

The V end lost 5 bases, the J end lost 5 bases, and 20 bases lay between the germline ends. The length of the CDR3 is 16 residues. From germline, CDR1 is SGHTA and CDR2 FQGNSA. On this clonotype itself: Its specificity is unknown.

The authors ran a second PCR of 7 to 11 cycles using a sample-barcoded 5' primer and a J-beta primer mix. Each cDNA molecule received a tag from a template-switch adaptor that had 12 random nucleotides. One entry per CDR3 protein results from TCRdb running MiXCR on the 5' RACE reads. The table shows about a million distinct CDR3 sequences, with under 40% occurring only once. The chain links TRBV7-2 to TRBJ2-3; D tentatively reads TRBD1 or TRBD2 (6 bases each). The material sequenced was blood. This TCR derives from a man aged 18 to 30 in good health. CDR3 region: CASSLIGIGGQDTQYF. The CDR3 nucleotides are TGTGCCAGCAGCCTTATTGGGATCGGGGGCCAAGATACGCAGTATTTT.